These 5 T cell receptor beta chains share one sample of origin, sequenced in a study of T cell responses to AZD1222 COVID-19 vaccine. Using immunoSEQ multiplex PCR, the repertoire was profiled, and TCRdb retains in-frame clones only, with some absent. The table has some 140,000 clones, approximately 93% seen once. Material: peripheral blood, obtained on day 0 of AZD1222 vaccination. The receptors come from an adult in good health.

As regards this clone: An end of the junction differs from the germline gene, which may be a read error. V gene TRBV6-5 combines with J gene TRBJ1-2; D gene unclear. CDR3 length: 14 amino acids. CDR1 and CDR2 (germline): MNHEY, SVGAGI. CDR3 nucleotides: TGTGCCAGCACTTACATGGGAGGCCTGGGAGGCTACACCTTC. Amino acid sequence: CASTYMGGLGGYTF.

The J gene is TRBJ2-2, the V gene TRBV6-1; no definite D call. In germline, CDR1 is MNHNS, CDR2 SASEGT. This CDR3 comprises 15 residues. Trimming shortened V by 3 bases and J by 3 bases, and 11 bases separated the two germline ends. In nucleotides, the CDR3 is TGTGCCAGCAGTGAGGCAGGCAGAGACACCGGGGAGCTGTTTTTT. This encodes CASSEAGRDTGELFF.

V is TRBV7-2 and J is TRBJ1-1; D not certain. Germline loops: CDR1 SGHTA, CDR2 FQGNSA. This CDR3 region has 14 residues. Trimming left V 5 bases short and J 1 base short, with 11 bases between. CDR3 in DNA: TGTGCCAGCAGCCTCTACACCCGGAACACTGAAGCTTTCTTT. It specifies CASSLYTRNTEAFF.

The gene calls are TRBV6-5 and TRBJ1-1; no reliable D call. Germline loops: CDR1 MNHEY, CDR2 SVGAGI. The CDR3 is 13 residues long. Trimming removed 6 bases from V and 1 base from J, with 9 bases in between. CDR3 coding DNA: TGTGCCAGCAGCCGGGTGGGGAACACTGAAGCTTTCTTT. Amino acid sequence: CASSRVGNTEAFF.

The gene calls are TRBV27 and TRBJ1-2, with D possibly matching TRBD1 (5 bases). The CDR3 extends over 16 amino acids. V was shortened by 0 bases and J by 0 bases, with 11 bases between the two germline ends. Germline assignment: CDR1 MNHEY and CDR2 SMNVEV (reference sequence). CDR3 DNA sequence: TGTGCCAGCAGTTTATCGGGGACTCTAGCTAACTATGGCTACACCTTC. Its protein is CASSLSGTLANYGYTF.